One sample yielded the 7 T cell receptor beta chains listed below, sequenced in a study of CD8+CD57+ T cells in acquired aplastic anemia. All patients picked for sequencing had shown, by flow cytometry, an expansion of CD8+CD57+ cells. It was genomic DNA that served as the template for profiling TCR beta VDJ and CDR3. TCRdb re-called the reads through MiXCR, storing one row per CDR3 protein. The table records fewer than 300,000 distinct CDR3 sequences, roughly 82% of them present only once. The sample comprised sorted CD4+, CD8+, or CD8+CD57+ T cells (not recorded which) from PBMCs. These receptors all stem from a human donor with aplastic anemia.

This clonotype has a count of ten or more. J is TRBJ2-1 and V is TRBV6-4, with 14 bases fitting TRBD2. Germline V gene data show CDR1 as MRHNA and CDR2 as SNTAGT. The CDR3 consists of 15 residues. The V gene end was trimmed by 2 bases and the J gene end by 6 bases; junction bases not matched to a gene: 0. In DNA, the CDR3 is TGTGCCAGCAGTGACGGGACTAGCGGGGGCAATGAGCAGTTCTTC. Translated: CASSDGTSGGNEQFF.

This clonotype was observed a single time. The junction does not match germline at one end; this may be a read error. The V gene is TRBV7-3, the J gene TRBJ2-3; 9 bases align to TRBD2. The CDR3 has 14 amino acids. CDR1 and CDR2 from the germline V gene are SGHTA and FQGTGA. CDR3 sequence: CASSSSGACGATHF. As DNA, the CDR3 is TGTGCCAGCAGTTCTAGCGGGGCTTGCGGTGCGACCCATTTT.

For this clonotype: Because the CDR3 is missing its conserved closing phenylalanine or tryptophan, this is likely a read error. The DNA is left out, because the CDR3 cannot be placed on it with certainty; the CDR3 is given as TCRdb lists it. The chain uses TRBV7-2 and TRBJ1-2; TRBD1 is the table's D call and was not checked against the DNA. Looked up from germline, CDR1 is SGHTA and CDR2 is FQGNSA. Both ends counted, the CDR3 spans 15 residues. Here the CDR3 reads CASSLAGGADYGYSC.

Only a few counts were recorded for this clonotype. The V gene is TRBV7-2, the J gene TRBJ1-1; no clear D. V was clipped by 4 bases and J by 1 base, with 7 bases between them. Germline V gene sequence: CDR1 SGHTA, CDR2 FQGNSA. The CDR3 has 13 amino acids. The CDR3 DNA reads as TGTGCCAGCAGCTATACAACGAACACTGAAGCTTTCTTT. Translated: CASSYTTNTEAFF.

With regard to this clonotype: A much larger clone sits a single nucleotide away, making a read error possible. Because the CDR3's place on the DNA is in doubt, the DNA is left out and the CDR3 is given as listed by TCRdb. The V gene is TRBV7-8, the J gene TRBJ1-1. The CDR3 numbers 15 amino acids, ends counted. Germline V CDR1 and CDR2: SGHVS, FQNEAQ. The CDR3 sequence is CASSVGPDTQYFGFF.

The rearrangement links TRBV7-8 to TRBJ1-2, with D possibly matching TRBD1 (6 bases). Germline assignment: CDR1 SGHVS and CDR2 FQNEAQ. The CDR3 extends over 13 amino acids. Trimming took 8 bases from V and 6 from J, leaving 16 bases between them. The CDR3 DNA sequence: TGTGCCAGCCACTCGGGGGGCGACCATGGCTACACCTTC. Its translation is CASHSGGDHGYTF.

The V gene is TRBV5-1, the J gene TRBJ1-3; D gene uncertain. CDR1 and CDR2 (germline): SGHRS, YFSETQ. Between the trimmed V and J ends, which lost 0 bases and 0 bases, there was a span of 7 bases. The CDR3 runs to 15 residues. The CDR3 here is CASSLVQNSGNTIYF. The DNA of the CDR3 is TGCGCCAGCAGCTTGGTACAGAACTCTGGAAACACCATATATTTT.